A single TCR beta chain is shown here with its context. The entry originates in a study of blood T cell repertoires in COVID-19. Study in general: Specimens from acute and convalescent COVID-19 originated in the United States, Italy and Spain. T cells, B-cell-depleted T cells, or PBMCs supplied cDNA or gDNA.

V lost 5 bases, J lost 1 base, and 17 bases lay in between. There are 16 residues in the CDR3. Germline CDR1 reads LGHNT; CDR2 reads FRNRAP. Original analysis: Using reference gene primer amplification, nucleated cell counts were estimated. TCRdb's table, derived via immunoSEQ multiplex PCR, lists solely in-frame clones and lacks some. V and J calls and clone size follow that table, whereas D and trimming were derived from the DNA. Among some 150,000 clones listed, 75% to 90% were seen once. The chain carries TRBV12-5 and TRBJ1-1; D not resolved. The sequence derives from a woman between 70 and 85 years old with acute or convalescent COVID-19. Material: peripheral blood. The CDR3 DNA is TGTGCTAGTGGTCTGGGTGGCGGGCGGCAGAACACTGAAGCTTTCTTT. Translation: CASGLGGGRQNTEAFF.